This entry features one TCR beta chain sequence. Its specificity is unknown. This sample was included in a study of T cells in tuberculosis. Study-wide background: The T cells targeted glucose monomycolate, a mycobacterial lipid, via CD1B. This South African cohort compared adolescents with or without latent tuberculosis against adults with active tuberculosis. Findings and caveats of the study: Active tuberculosis alpha repertoires lay closer to GMM-specific TCRs than controls'.

The repertoire was sequenced with immunoSEQ multiplex PCR; TCRdb's copy has only in-frame clones and lacks some. The profile shows approximately 31,000 clones, over 95% of them singletons. The source of this sequence is a donor between 10 and 29 years old with latent tuberculosis or without tuberculosis infection. Sequencing was done on a sample of PBMCs.

CDR3 loop: CASSPQGSSGNTIYF. The DNA of the CDR3 is TGTGCCAGCAGCCCCCAGGGATCCTCTGGAAACACCATATATTTT. The genes are TRBV9 and TRBJ1-3; D possibly corresponds to TRBD1 (5 bases). The germline CDR1 and CDR2 sequences are SGDLS and YYNGEE. V gave up 4 bases and J gave up 0 bases, with 11 bases separating them. The CDR3 spans 15 residues.